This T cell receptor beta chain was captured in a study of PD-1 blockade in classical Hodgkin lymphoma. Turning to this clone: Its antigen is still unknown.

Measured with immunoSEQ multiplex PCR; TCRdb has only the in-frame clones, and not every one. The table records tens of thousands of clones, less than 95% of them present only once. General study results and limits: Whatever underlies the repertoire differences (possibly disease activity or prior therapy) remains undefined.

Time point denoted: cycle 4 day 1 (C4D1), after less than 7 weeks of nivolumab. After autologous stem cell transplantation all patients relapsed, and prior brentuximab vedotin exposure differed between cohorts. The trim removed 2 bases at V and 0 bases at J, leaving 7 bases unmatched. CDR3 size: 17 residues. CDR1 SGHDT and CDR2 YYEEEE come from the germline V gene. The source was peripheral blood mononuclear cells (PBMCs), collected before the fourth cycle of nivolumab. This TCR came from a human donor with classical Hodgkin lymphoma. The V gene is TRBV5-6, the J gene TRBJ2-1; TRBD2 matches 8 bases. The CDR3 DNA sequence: TGTGCCAGCAGCTTCCTTGGCGGGGGGAGCTCCTACAATGAGCAGTTCTTC. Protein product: CASSFLGGGSSYNEQFF.